This entry concerns a single TCR beta chain. Per-sample yields of isolated PBMCs were at least 6.5 million. This specimen belongs to a study of blood T cells in healthy people across ages. The length of the CDR3 is 15 residues. The V gene lost 3 bases and the J gene lost 7 bases, with 18 bases spanning the gap. Germline-derived CDR1 and CDR2 are KGHSH and LQKENI. A sample-barcoded 5' primer and a J-beta primer mix were used in a second PCR of roughly 7 to 11 cycles. Carrying 12 random nucleotides, a template-switch adaptor labeled each individual cDNA molecule. TCRdb fed the 5' RACE reads into MiXCR, producing one record per CDR3 protein. Of about a million distinct CDR3 sequences detected, roughly two fifths appear once; the ten largest clones hold less than 15%.

The rearrangement uses TRBV18 and TRBJ2-5; a possible D gene is TRBD1 (6 bases). The sequencing sample was made of blood. This TCR was sampled from a man between 18 and 35 years old in good health. Here the CDR3 reads CASSPDGMIGGTQYF. The DNA of the CDR3 is TGTGCCAGCTCACCCGACGGGATGATAGGGGGGACCCAGTACTTC.